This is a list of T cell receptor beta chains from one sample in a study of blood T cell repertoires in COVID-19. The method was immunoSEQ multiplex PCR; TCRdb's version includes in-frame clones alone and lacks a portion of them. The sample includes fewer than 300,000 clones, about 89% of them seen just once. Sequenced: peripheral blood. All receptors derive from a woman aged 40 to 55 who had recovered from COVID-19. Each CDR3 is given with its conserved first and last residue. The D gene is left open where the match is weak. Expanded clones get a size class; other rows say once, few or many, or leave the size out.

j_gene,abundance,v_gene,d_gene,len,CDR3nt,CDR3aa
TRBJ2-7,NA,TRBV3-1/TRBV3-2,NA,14,TGTGCCAGCAGCCAAGGCATCCTAGCCTACGAGCAGTACTTC,CASSQGILAYEQYF
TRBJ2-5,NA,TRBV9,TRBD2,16,TGTGCCAGCAGCGTAGGGTTAGCGGGGGGTCAAGAGACCCAGTACTTC,CASSVGLAGGQETQYF
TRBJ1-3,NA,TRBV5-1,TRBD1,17,TGCGCCAGCAGCTTGGGGACAGGGCCGAGCTCTGGAAACACCATATATTTT,CASSLGTGPSSGNTIYF
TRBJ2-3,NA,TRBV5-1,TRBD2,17,TGCGCCAGCAGCGTTCCGGGACTAGCGGGGGGCACAGATACGCAGTATTTT,CASSVPGLAGGTDTQYF
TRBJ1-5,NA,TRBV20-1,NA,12,TGCAGTGCTAGTAGCGGGGAGCAGCCCCAGCATTTT,CSASSGEQPQHF
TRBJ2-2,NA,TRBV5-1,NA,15,TGCGCCAGCAGCTGGGGAGGGGGTGACACCGGGGAGCTGTTTTTT,CASSWGGGDTGELFF
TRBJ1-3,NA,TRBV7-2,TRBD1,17,TGTGCCAGCAGCTTAGTCGGCGGGACAGGGGGTGGAAACACCATATATTTT,CASSLVGGTGGGNTIYF
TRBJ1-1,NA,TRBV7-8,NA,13,TGTGCCAGCAGCTTGGGGGGGGTCCCCAGGGCTTTCTTT,CASSLGGVPRAFF
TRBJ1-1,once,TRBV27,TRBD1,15,TGTGCCAGCATCCCGGGACAGGGGATGGGCACTGAAGCTTTCTTT,CASIPGQGMGTEAFF
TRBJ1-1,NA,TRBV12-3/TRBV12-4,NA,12,TGTGCCAGCAGGATTGACAGCCCTGAAGCTTTCTTT,CASRIDSPEAFF
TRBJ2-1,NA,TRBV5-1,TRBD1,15,TGCGCCAGCAGCCGAACCGGGACAGGGGGTGATGAGCAGTTCTTC,CASSRTGTGGDEQFF
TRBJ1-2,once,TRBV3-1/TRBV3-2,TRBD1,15,TGTGCCAGCAGCCAGAGGGGACAGGGCTACTATGGCTACACCTTC,CASSQRGQGYYGYTF
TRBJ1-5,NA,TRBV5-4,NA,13,TGTGCCAGCAGCCGGTTACCCAATCAGCCCCAGCATTTT,CASSRLPNQPQHF
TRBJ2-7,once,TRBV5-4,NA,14,TGTGCCAGCAGCCAAGACAGGAGCTCCTACGAGCAGTACTTC,CASSQDRSSYEQYF
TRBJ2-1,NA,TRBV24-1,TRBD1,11,TGTGCCACCGACAGGGATAATGAGCAGTTCTTC,CATDRDNEQFF
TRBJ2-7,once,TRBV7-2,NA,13,TGTGCCAGCAGCCATACAAGCTCCTACGAGCAGTACTTC,CASSHTSSYEQYF
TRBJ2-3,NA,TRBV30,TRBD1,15,TGTGCCTGGAGTTCGGGACAGGGGGCCGGGGATACGCAGTATTTT,CAWSSGQGAGDTQYF
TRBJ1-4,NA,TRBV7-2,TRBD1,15,TGTGCCAGCAGCCTGTTTGGGCAGGGGGCTGGAAAACTGTTTTTT,CASSLFGQGAGKLFF
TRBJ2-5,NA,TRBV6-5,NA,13,TGTGCCAGCAGCGGTTGGGTCGGGGAGACCCAGTACTTC,CASSGWVGETQYF
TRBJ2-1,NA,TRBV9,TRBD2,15,TGTGCCAGCAGCGTAGAAGCGGGGTACTACAATGAGCAGTTCTTC,CASSVEAGYYNEQFF
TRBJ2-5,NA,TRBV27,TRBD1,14,TGTGCCAGCAGTCCGCGGGGACAGGGGGAGACCCAGTACTTC,CASSPRGQGETQYF
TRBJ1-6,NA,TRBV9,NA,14,TGTGCCAGCAGCGTGGAGAGTCATAATTCACCCCTCCACTTT,CASSVESHNSPLHF
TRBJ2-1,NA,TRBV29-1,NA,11,TGCAGCGTTGAAGATCCGGCCGCTAGGTTCTTC,CSVEDPAARFF
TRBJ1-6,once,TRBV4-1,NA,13,TGCGCCAGCAGCCAACCCCGCGAATCACCCCTCCACTTT,CASSQPRESPLHF
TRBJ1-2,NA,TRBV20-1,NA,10,TGCAGTGCTAGCCTCTATGGCTACACCTTC,CSASLYGYTF
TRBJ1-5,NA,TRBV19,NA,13,TGTGCCAGTAGCCCCCGGGGAAGTCAGCCCCAGCATTTT,CASSPRGSQPQHF
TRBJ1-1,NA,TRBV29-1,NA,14,TGCAGCGCCAGGGCAGGATCCTGGGTCACTGAAGCTTTCTTT,CSARAGSWVTEAFF
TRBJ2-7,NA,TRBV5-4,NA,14,TGTGCCAGCAGCTTGGACTACGGGTCCTACGAGCAGTACTTC,CASSLDYGSYEQYF
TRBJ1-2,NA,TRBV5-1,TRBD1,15,TGCGCCAGCAGCTTGCCTGCAGGGGGCGCGGATGGCTACACCTTC,CASSLPAGGADGYTF
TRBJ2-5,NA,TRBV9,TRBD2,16,TGTGCCAGCACCTCTTCCGCGGGGGGGAAACAAGAGACCCAGTACTTC,CASTSSAGGKQETQYF
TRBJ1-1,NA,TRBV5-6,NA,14,TGTGCCAGCAGCTGGGAGTGGGAAAACACTGAAGCTTTCTTT,CASSWEWENTEAFF
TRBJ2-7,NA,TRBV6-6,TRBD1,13,TGTGCCAGCCGAGGACAGGGTTTGTACGAGCAGTACTTC,CASRGQGLYEQYF
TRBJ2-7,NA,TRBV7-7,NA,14,TGTGCTAGCAGCCAGGGCGGGGACTCCTACGAGCAGTACTTC,CASSQGGDSYEQYF
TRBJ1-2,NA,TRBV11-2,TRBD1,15,TGTGCCAGCAGCTTGGGGGGACAGGGGAACTATGGCTACACCTTC,CASSLGGQGNYGYTF
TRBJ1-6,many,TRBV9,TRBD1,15,TGTGCCAGCAGCGAAGGACAGGCCTATAATTCACCCCTCCACTTT,CASSEGQAYNSPLHF
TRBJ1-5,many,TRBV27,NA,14,TGTGCCAGCAGCCCCGGAGCCCCGAATCAGCCCCAGCATTTT,CASSPGAPNQPQHF
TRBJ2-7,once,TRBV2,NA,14,TGTGCCAGCAGCCCTGAGGCCGGTCCCTACGAGCAGTACTTC,CASSPEAGPYEQYF